This T cell receptor (beta chain) was documented in a study of blood T cell repertoires in COVID-19. All recovered Cohort 3 donors got two negative PCRs, got clearance, or saw symptom resolution. The protocol was immunoSEQ multiplex PCR, while the TCRdb copy is restricted to in-frame clones and leaves out a portion. The sample consists of fewer than 300,000 clones, about 85% of them appearing once. This CDR3 spans 14 amino acids. With V trimmed by 3 bases and J by 2 bases, 3 bases remained unmatched. Germline CDR1 and CDR2: SGHRS and YFSETQ. This sequence originates from a woman aged 50 to 60 who had recovered from COVID-19. The V call is TRBV5-1, the J call TRBJ2-5, with 8 bases matching TRBD2. Sequencing was performed on PBMCs or T cells enriched from blood (not recorded which). The CDR3 nucleotides are TGCGCCAGCAGCTCGGGGGGGCAGCAAGAGACCCAGTACTTC. Protein product: CASSSGGQQETQYF.